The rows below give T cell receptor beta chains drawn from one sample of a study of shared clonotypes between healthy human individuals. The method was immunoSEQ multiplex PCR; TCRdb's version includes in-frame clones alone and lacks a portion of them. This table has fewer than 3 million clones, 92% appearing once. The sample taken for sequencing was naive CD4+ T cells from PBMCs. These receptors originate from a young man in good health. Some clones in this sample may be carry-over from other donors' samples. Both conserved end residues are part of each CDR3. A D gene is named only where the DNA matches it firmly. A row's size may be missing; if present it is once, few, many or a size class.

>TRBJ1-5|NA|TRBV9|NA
CASSVAASPDQPQHF
TGTGCCAGCAGCGTAGCGGCCAGTCCAGATCAGCCCCAGCATTTT
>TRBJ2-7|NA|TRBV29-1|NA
CSVGWTSYEQYF
TGCAGCGTTGGCTGGACAAGCTACGAGCAGTACTTC
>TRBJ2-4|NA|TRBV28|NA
CASSFSPTLFPHF
TGTGCCAGCAGTTTTTCACCGACACTTTTTCCCCACTTC
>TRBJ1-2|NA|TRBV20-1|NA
CSARVYGYTF
TGCAGTGCTAGGGTCTATGGCTACACCTTC
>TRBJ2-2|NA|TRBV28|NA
CASKQATGELFF
TGTGCCAGCAAGCAGGCCACCGGGGAGCTGTTTTTT
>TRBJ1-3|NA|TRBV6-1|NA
CASSTGSGNTIYF
TGTGCCAGCAGTACAGGGAGTGGAAACACCATATATTTT
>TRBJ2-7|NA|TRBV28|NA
CASSDSGLLYEQYF
TGTGCCAGCAGCGATTCGGGGCTTCTCTACGAGCAGTACTTC
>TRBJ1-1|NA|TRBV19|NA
CASSTSLGTEAFF
TGTGCCAGTAGTACCTCTTTGGGGACAGAAGCTTTCTTT
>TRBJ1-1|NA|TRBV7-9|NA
CASSQVEGTEAFF
TGTGCCAGCAGCCAGGTTGAGGGCACTGAAGCTTTCTTT
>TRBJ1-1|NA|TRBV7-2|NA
CASSLEGSKAFF
TGTGCCAGCAGCTTAGAGGGGTCTAAAGCTTTCTTT
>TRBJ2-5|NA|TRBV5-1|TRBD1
CASSRTGGQVETQYF
TGCGCCAGCAGCCGGACAGGGGGGCAGGTGGAGACCCAGTACTTC
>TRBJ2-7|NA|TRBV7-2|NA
CASRLSGTNTYEQYF
TGTGCCAGCAGGCTATCCGGGACAAATACGTACGAGCAGTACTTC
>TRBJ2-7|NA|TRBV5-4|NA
CASSLGADRAYEQYF
TGTGCCAGCAGCTTGGGGGCCGACAGAGCCTACGAGCAGTACTTC
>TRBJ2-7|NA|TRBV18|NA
CASSPAAFGEFYEQYF
TGTGCCAGCTCACCAGCAGCGTTTGGGGAGTTTTACGAGCAGTACTTC
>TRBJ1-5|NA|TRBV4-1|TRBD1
CASSQDRGSVQPQHF
TGCGCCAGCAGCCAAGACAGGGGGTCGGTTCAGCCCCAGCATTTT
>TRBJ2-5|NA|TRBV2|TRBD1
CASTSGTGRETQYF
TGTGCCAGCACTTCCGGGACAGGGAGGGAGACCCAGTACTTC
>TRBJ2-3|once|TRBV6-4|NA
CASRSFPGDTQYF
TGTGCCAGCAGAAGTTTCCCGGGGGATACGCAGTATTTT
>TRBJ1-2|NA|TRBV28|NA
CASTPDGNYGYTF
TGTGCCAGCACCCCAGACGGTAACTATGGCTACACCTTC
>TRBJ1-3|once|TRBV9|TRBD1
CASSAFPGTDSGNTIYF
TGTGCCAGCAGCGCCTTCCCTGGGACAGACTCTGGAAACACCATATATTTT
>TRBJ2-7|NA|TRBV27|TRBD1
CASSLAGQASYEQYF
TGTGCCAGCAGTTTAGCCGGACAGGCGTCCTACGAGCAGTACTTC
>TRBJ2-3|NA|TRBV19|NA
CASSARLGVDTQYF
TGTGCCAGTAGTGCCCGGCTTGGGGTAGATACGCAGTATTTT
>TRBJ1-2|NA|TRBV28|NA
CASRPPGPGYTF
TGTGCCAGCCGTCCCCCAGGGCCTGGCTACACCTTC
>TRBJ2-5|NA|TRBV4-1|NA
CASSQVRGGIQETQYF
TGCGCCAGCAGCCAAGTGAGGGGAGGAATCCAAGAGACCCAGTACTTC
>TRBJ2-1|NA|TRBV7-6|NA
CASSLAWDLRTDEQFF
TGTGCCAGCAGCTTAGCCTGGGACTTACGGACAGATGAGCAGTTCTTC
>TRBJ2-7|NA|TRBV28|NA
CASSTGPAYEQYF
TGTGCCAGCAGTACAGGGCCGGCCTACGAGCAGTACTTC
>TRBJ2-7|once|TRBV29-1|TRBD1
CSVARDRGYEQYF
TGCAGCGTAGCTCGGGACAGGGGCTACGAGCAGTACTTC
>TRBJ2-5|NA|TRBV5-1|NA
CASSLVFLGGEETQYF
TGCGCCAGCAGCTTGGTTTTTCTTGGGGGAGAAGAGACCCAGTACTTC
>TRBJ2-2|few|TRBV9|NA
CASRTGQNTGELFF
TGTGCCAGCAGGACGGGACAAAACACCGGGGAGCTGTTTTTT
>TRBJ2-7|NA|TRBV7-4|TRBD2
CASSPGLAGGAYEQYF
TGTGCCAGCAGCCCCGGACTAGCGGGAGGGGCCTACGAGCAGTACTTC
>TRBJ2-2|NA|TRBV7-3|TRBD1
CASSLTAGTANTGELFF
TGTGCCAGCAGCTTAACCGCCGGGACAGCGAACACCGGGGAGCTGTTTTTT